These 10 T cell receptor beta chains came from one sample sequenced in a study of T cells in localized non-small cell lung cancer. Clones were sequenced by immunoSEQ multiplex PCR, and TCRdb holds only the in-frame ones, with some missing. Among fewer than 100,000 clones listed, roughly 90% were seen once. Sequenced material: peripheral blood, taken before any cancer treatment. The receptors were gathered from a man between 35 and 75 years old with stage I squamous cell lung carcinoma.

This rearrangement joins TRBV7-3 to TRBJ1-6; D unresolved. The germline V gene encodes CDR1 SGHTA and CDR2 FQGTGA. V was pared by 0 bases and J by 11 bases, with 8 bases between. The CDR3 consists of 13 residues. The CDR3 here is CASSLTVRTPLHF. The CDR3, as DNA: TGTGCCAGCAGCTTAACGGTGCGGACACCCCTCCACTTT.

The chain employs TRBV30 and TRBJ1-4; TRBD1 matches at 7 bases. Germline CDR1 and CDR2: GTSNPN and SVGIG (reference sequence). V lost 7 bases, J lost 2 bases, and 4 bases stayed unmatched. The CDR3 spans 13 residues. The CDR3 loop is CALQGRTNEKLFF. CDR3 nucleotide sequence: TGTGCCTTACAGGGGCGGACTAATGAAAAACTGTTTTTT.

CDR3 sequence (DNA): TGTGCCAGCAGCTTTGACTTATCGGGGCCCCAGCATTTT. Translating it yields CASSFDLSGPQHF. J is TRBJ1-5 and V is TRBV7-2; D ambiguous. The CDR3 is made up of 13 amino acids. Germline V gene data show CDR1 as SGHTA and CDR2 as FQGNSA. Trimming cost V 3 bases and J 9 bases, with 12 bases left between them.

This chain joins TRBV7-9 and TRBJ1-1; D is unresolved. Germline loops: CDR1 SEHNR, CDR2 FQNEAQ (reference sequence). The length of the CDR3 is 11 residues. V dropped 3 bases and J dropped 3 bases, with 2 bases sitting between them. The CDR3 protein is CASSLYTEAFF. In DNA form, the CDR3 reads TGTGCCAGCAGCTTGTACACTGAAGCTTTCTTT. Variable domain in full (rest from reference TRBV7-9 and TRBJ1-1): DTGVSQNPRHKITKRGQNVTFRCDPISEHNRLYWYRQTLGQGPEFLTYFQNEAQLEKSRLLSDRFSAERPKGSFSTLEIQRTEQGDSAMYLCASSLYTEAFFGQGTRLTVV.

The rearrangement uses TRBV5-1 and TRBJ1-2; 7 bases align to TRBD1. The trim removed 0 bases at V and 4 bases at J, leaving 6 bases unmatched. The CDR3 loop spans 15 amino acids. Looked up from germline, CDR1 is SGHRS and CDR2 is YFSETQ. Here the CDR3 reads CASSLGQGGGYGYTF. The CDR3 DNA is TGCGCCAGCAGCTTGGGGCAGGGGGGAGGCTATGGCTACACCTTC.

This rearrangement joins TRBV6-5 to TRBJ1-5, with D tentatively TRBD1 (6 bases). Germline CDR1 is MNHEY and CDR2 is SVGAGI. Trimming removed 0 bases from V and 2 bases from J, with 8 bases in between. There are 15 residues in the CDR3. This chain's CDR3 is CASSYSGGRNQPQHF. The CDR3 coding sequence is TGTGCCAGCAGTTACTCAGGGGGTCGCAATCAGCCCCAGCATTTT.

This chain uses TRBV7-2 with TRBJ2-5; 11 nucleotides agree with TRBD2. Germline CDR1 is SGHTA and CDR2 is FQGNSA. Trimming took 6 bases from V and 4 from J; bases not matched to a gene: 10. CDR3 length: 16 residues. The CDR3 here is CASSYRLAGFGETQYF. CDR3 DNA sequence: TGTGCCAGCAGTTACCGACTAGCGGGGTTCGGAGAGACCCAGTACTTC.

The chain is built from TRBV27 and TRBJ1-1, with D possibly being TRBD1 (5 bases). Germline V lookup: CDR1 MNHEY, CDR2 SMNVEV (reference sequence). Trimming left V 4 bases short and J 2 bases short, with 11 bases between. The CDR3 has 14 amino acids. The CDR3 sequence is CASSYQRGNTEAFF. CDR3 coding DNA: TGTGCCAGCAGTTATCAGAGGGGCAACACTGAAGCTTTCTTT.

CDR3: CASSSRASAAELKETQYF. Here the CDR3 DNA reads TGTGCCAGCTCGTCGAGGGCCAGTGCGGCGGAACTTAAAGAGACCCAGTACTTC. The chain couples TRBV18 to TRBJ2-5; D possibly corresponds to TRBD2 (5 bases). This CDR3 is built from 18 residues. The germline CDR1 and CDR2 sequences are KGHSH and LQKENI. Trimming took 6 bases from V and 3 from J, leaving 26 bases between them.

This clone was counted a single time. The chain employs TRBV18 and TRBJ2-3, with D perhaps TRBD2 (7 bases). Between the trimmed V and J ends, which lost 0 bases and 5 bases, there was a span of 12 bases. Germline assignment: CDR1 KGHSH and CDR2 LQKENI. The CDR3 sequence is 15 residues long. CDR3 in DNA: TGTGCCAGCTCACCACCGTACAGGGAGGGAGATACGCAGTATTTT. As protein: CASSPPYREGDTQYF. The complete variable domain, with remaining parts taken from reference TRBV18 and TRBJ2-3, reads NAGVMQNPRHLVRRRGQEARLRCSPMKGHSHVYWYRQLPEEGLKFMVYLQKENIIDESGMPKERFSAEFPKEGPSILRIQQVVRGDSAAYFCASSPPYREGDTQYFGPGTRLTVL.